A selection of T cell receptor beta chains follows, all from one sample in a study of blood T cells in healthy people across ages. Each CDR3 protein gets one entry after TCRdb re-called the 5' RACE reads with MiXCR. The sample lists about 640,000 distinct CDR3 sequences, about 30% occurring once. Sequenced sample: blood. Receptors originate from a woman older than 75 in good health. CDR3s include the opening cysteine and the closing phenylalanine or tryptophan. The D gene is left open where the match is weak.

TRBD1	TRBV20-1	TRBJ1-1	CSAETGGGTEAFF
TRBD2	TRBV11-2	TRBJ2-1	CASSLEGGGNCNEQFF
NA	TRBV20-1	TRBJ1-5	CSARTKGSNQPQHF
NA	TRBV14	TRBJ1-4	CASSIGSGRGEKLFF
NA	TRBV20-1	TRBJ2-3	CSARAGQAGTDTQYF
NA	TRBV3-1	TRBJ2-5	CASSQRTNQETQYF
NA	TRBV20-1	TRBJ1-6	CSARGGANSPLHF
NA	TRBV20-1	TRBJ1-5	CSARDRAPKPQHF
NA	TRBV20-1	TRBJ2-1	CSASQGPDNEQFF
NA	TRBV3-1	TRBJ1-1	CASSQIFARKGIVGNTEAFF
TRBD2	TRBV7-3	TRBJ2-3	CASSLSGGGDTQYF
NA	TRBV3-1	TRBJ1-1	CASSRTGGRGRTEAFF
NA	TRBV5-1	TRBJ2-7	CASSGGGGVYEQYF
TRBD1	TRBV6-6	TRBJ2-4	CASSYRDRVVPLAKNIQYF
NA	TRBV3-1	TRBJ2-3	CASSSREGEGTDTQYF
TRBD1	TRBV20-1	TRBJ2-1	CSASSTLTGVGNEQFF
NA	TRBV11-2	TRBJ1-5	CASSLGSRDSNQPQHF
TRBD2	TRBV25-1	TRBJ2-3	CASSDPTGGPTDTQYF
TRBD1	TRBV28	TRBJ1-5	CASSRDSLISNQPQHF
NA	TRBV5-1	TRBJ1-6	CASSLADSPLHF
TRBD1	TRBV7-3	TRBJ2-3	CASSKDRSTDTQYF
NA	TRBV20-1	TRBJ2-3	CSPDGSATDTQYF
NA	TRBV5-1	TRBJ2-7	CASSFGASTYEQYF
TRBD2	TRBV29-1	TRBJ2-7	CSARTSGSGEQYF
TRBD1	TRBV27	TRBJ2-3	CASSSRDRGRDTQYF
NA	TRBV2	TRBJ2-7	CASITAGGGEQYF
NA	TRBV5-1	TRBJ1-1	CASSLDRPLEAFF
NA	TRBV9	TRBJ2-5	CASSVVGGGGFNEQYF
NA	TRBV2	TRBJ2-1	CASDDQAIYNEQFF
TRBD1	TRBV7-2	TRBJ1-5	CASSVEGTGWEKHQPQHF
NA	TRBV5-5	TRBJ1-5	CASSLDWGVYQPQHF
NA	TRBV12-3/TRBV12-4	TRBJ1-1	CASSFEAYTEAFF
NA	TRBV10-3	TRBJ1-4	CAISQGQGSEKLFF
NA	TRBV6-1	TRBJ1-5	CASRHDRSDSNQPQHF
NA	TRBV6-2/TRBV6-3	TRBJ1-6	CASSFQVRSNSPLHF
NA	TRBV7-5	TRBJ1-5	CISVPEAGAGCNQPQHF
NA	TRBV20-1	TRBJ2-6	CSARRGGSGANVLTF
NA	TRBV9	TRBJ1-1	CASSVVSGSATEAFF
NA	TRBV9	TRBJ1-2	CASSVGGDYGYTF
NA	TRBV5-1	TRBJ1-6	CASSSAGTDYNSPLHF
NA	TRBV6-1	TRBJ2-1	CASSAGGLGGNEQFF
TRBD2	TRBV19	TRBJ2-3	CASRDLSGGAQYF
TRBD2	TRBV9	TRBJ2-1	CASSVVGGTGSNEQFF
TRBD2	TRBV20-1	TRBJ2-7	CSARDGGSYNEQYF
NA	TRBV3-1	TRBJ1-4	CASGQNRAPNEKLFF
NA	TRBV27	TRBJ1-5	CTSSPGTGYSNQPQHF
NA	TRBV5-6	TRBJ2-7	CASSLAVRAAEQYF
NA	TRBV20-1	TRBJ2-2	CSAPDRRGSTGELFF